These T cell receptor beta chains were read from a single sample in a study of cytomegalovirus exposure and HLA in healthy donors. Profiled with immunoSEQ multiplex PCR; TCRdb holds only in-frame clones, not every one. The sample includes more than 150,000 clones, approximately 80% of them seen just once. The sample consisted of PBMCs. The receptors come from a male donor in good health and CMV-seronegative. Each CDR3 is given with its conserved first and last residue. Fields, in order: J gene, V gene, clone size, CDR3 protein. Size tells how often a clone was seen (once, few, many) or the class of an expanded clone, and some rows leave it out.

j_gene: TRBJ1-2; v_gene: TRBV5-6; abundance: .; CDR3aa: CASSQGQGAGGYTF
j_gene: TRBJ2-5; v_gene: TRBV6-6; abundance: .; CDR3aa: CASSYRSGSETQYF
j_gene: TRBJ1-4; v_gene: TRBV6-1; abundance: .; CDR3aa: CASSEAGTVGNEKLFF
j_gene: TRBJ2-7; v_gene: TRBV7-2; abundance: once; CDR3aa: CASSFLRGSLYEQYF
j_gene: TRBJ2-6; v_gene: TRBV28; abundance: .; CDR3aa: CASSTPQGAGGANVLTF
j_gene: TRBJ2-3; v_gene: TRBV30; abundance: .; CDR3aa: CASSPSTDTQYF
j_gene: TRBJ2-7; v_gene: TRBV19; abundance: .; CDR3aa: CASSPLTGGSYEQYF
j_gene: TRBJ2-7; v_gene: TRBV19; abundance: .; CDR3aa: CASSNIDSYEQYF
j_gene: TRBJ2-1; v_gene: TRBV29-1; abundance: .; CDR3aa: CSAGTSGRDEQFF
j_gene: TRBJ1-5; v_gene: TRBV6-1; abundance: few; CDR3aa: CASSEGGNSNQPQHF
j_gene: TRBJ2-7; v_gene: TRBV4-1; abundance: .; CDR3aa: CASSQDRTLGYEQYF
j_gene: TRBJ2-1; v_gene: TRBV5-5; abundance: .; CDR3aa: CASSLGLAITYNEQFF
j_gene: TRBJ2-2; v_gene: TRBV9; abundance: .; CDR3aa: CASSVVNRGGGELFF
j_gene: TRBJ1-6; v_gene: TRBV4-1; abundance: .; CDR3aa: CTSSQETGSSPLHF
j_gene: TRBJ2-7; v_gene: TRBV11-2; abundance: .; CDR3aa: CASSFRTGLSYEQYF
j_gene: TRBJ2-2; v_gene: TRBV27; abundance: .; CDR3aa: CASSPRPAGTGNGELFF
j_gene: TRBJ2-3; v_gene: TRBV6-6; abundance: few; CDR3aa: CASSYSGGPGDTQYF
j_gene: TRBJ2-7; v_gene: TRBV9; abundance: .; CDR3aa: CASSVGLVTGEQYF
j_gene: TRBJ2-7; v_gene: TRBV27; abundance: .; CDR3aa: CASSSQVRSYEQYF
j_gene: TRBJ1-4; v_gene: TRBV27; abundance: .; CDR3aa: CASSAGYEKLFF
j_gene: TRBJ2-1; v_gene: TRBV5-1; abundance: .; CDR3aa: CASSPGQSSYNEQFF
j_gene: TRBJ2-3; v_gene: TRBV9; abundance: .; CDR3aa: CASTDDPRGGGTDTQYF